Sequencing of this TCR beta chain was carried out in a study of blood T cell repertoires in COVID-19 (dated by TCRdb to the early 2020s). About the investigation overall: Samples covering the acute and convalescent phases of COVID-19 were provided by collaborators in the United States, Italy and Spain. The material from the prospective study consisted of cDNA or gDNA derived from T cells, B-cell-depleted T cells, or PBMCs. The dataset comprised deeply sampled blood TCRbeta repertoires from subjects exposed to, actively infected with, or recovered from COVID-19. The repertoires were released in a freely available public database meant as a resource for research on the immune response to SARS-CoV-2. The samples were drawn from the first 160 participants of the ongoing ImmuneRACE study and from about 1,200 subjects provided by 6 global collaborators. Nearly every sample came with metadata listing a de-identified subject ID, COVID-19 status, age in years and sex. Where available, HLA class I and class II types were taken from metadata supplied by the sample provider and were not determined by assay-based typing.

TCRbeta CDR3 regions were amplified from genomic DNA using the immunoSEQ Assay, a bias-controlled multiplex PCR. Under the source paper's analysis protocol: Nucleated cell counts per sample were estimated from amplification of reference gene primers within the assay. To quantify the absolute abundance of each unique TCRbeta CDR3 rearrangement, sequence reads were collapsed and filtered. For each sample, productive Simpson clonality was calculated as the square root of Simpson's diversity index over productive rearrangements. The table comes from immuneACCESS by way of TCRdb, which keeps in-frame sequences with V and J called. Part of the clones is missing from these tables; in studies checked, under half for an unresolved V gene and the rest for unknown reasons. The V and J calls and clone size come from that table; D and trimming were worked out from the DNA. The sample contains over 100,000 clones, approximately 80% of them found a single time. The top ten constitute 4% to 5.5% of the sample.

Details on this clone: Its antigen is not yet known. Base quality data are lacking; no much larger clone is found one base away.

Cut back by 4 bases and 7 bases, the V and J ends lie 11 bases apart. Taken from cysteine to phenylalanine, the CDR3 has 12 residues. Just CDR3 DNA is preserved here, 36 bases in frame from base 1. From a lookup of the germline V gene, CDR1 and CDR2 are SGHRS and YFSETQ. Results and caveats for the whole study, not just this receptor: How much clinical and demographic metadata was included differed by source and by participant, and the metadata was provided uncurated.

Collaborating institutions collected whole blood in K2EDTA tubes following their own protocols. For TCRbeta analysis, collaborators shipped samples as frozen whole blood, isolated PBMCs, or DNA extracted from either of those sample types. The TCR comes from a man in his fifties or sixties with acute or convalescent COVID-19. The V gene is TRBV5-1 and the J gene is TRBJ1-1; the D gene is perhaps TRBD1, from 5 matching bases. The specimen sequenced was peripheral blood. In nucleotides, the sequence is TGCGCCAGCAGCGTCGGGGGGAGTGAAGCTTTCTTT. It codes for CASSVGGSEAFF.